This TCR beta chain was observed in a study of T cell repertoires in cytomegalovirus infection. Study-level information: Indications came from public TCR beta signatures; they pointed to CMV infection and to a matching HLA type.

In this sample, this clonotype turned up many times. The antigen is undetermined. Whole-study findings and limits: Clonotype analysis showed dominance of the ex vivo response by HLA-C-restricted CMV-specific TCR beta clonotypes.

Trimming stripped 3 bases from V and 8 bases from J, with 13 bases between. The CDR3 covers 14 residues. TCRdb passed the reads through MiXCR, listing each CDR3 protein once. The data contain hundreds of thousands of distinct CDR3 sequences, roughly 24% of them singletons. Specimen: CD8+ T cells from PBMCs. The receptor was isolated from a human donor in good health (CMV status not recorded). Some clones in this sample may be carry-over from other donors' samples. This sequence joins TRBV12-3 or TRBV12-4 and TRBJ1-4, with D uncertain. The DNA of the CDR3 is TGTGCCAGCAGTTTTGTGCCTGGTGAGGAAAAACTGTTTTTT. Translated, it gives CASSFVPGEEKLFF.